This T cell receptor (beta chain) derives from a study of cytomegalovirus exposure and HLA in healthy donors. CDR3 size: 12 residues. V was trimmed by 10 bases and J by 4 bases, leaving 13 bases between them. Germline CDR1 MNHEY, CDR2 SVGAGI. Both 60 Vbeta primers and 13 Jbeta primers went into the PCR. Sequencing was performed with immunoSEQ multiplex PCR; in TCRdb, only in-frame clones are kept and a portion is missing. The repertoire holds around 110,000 clones, with over 70% as singletons. The chain uses TRBV6-5 and TRBJ1-1, with D perhaps matching TRBD1 (5 bases). Material: PBMCs. This sequence was found in a woman in her late teens or twenties in good health and CMV-seronegative. The CDR3 loop is CATSLQGTEAFF. The CDR3 region has the DNA TGTGCCACATCCCTCCAGGGCACTGAAGCTTTCTTT.